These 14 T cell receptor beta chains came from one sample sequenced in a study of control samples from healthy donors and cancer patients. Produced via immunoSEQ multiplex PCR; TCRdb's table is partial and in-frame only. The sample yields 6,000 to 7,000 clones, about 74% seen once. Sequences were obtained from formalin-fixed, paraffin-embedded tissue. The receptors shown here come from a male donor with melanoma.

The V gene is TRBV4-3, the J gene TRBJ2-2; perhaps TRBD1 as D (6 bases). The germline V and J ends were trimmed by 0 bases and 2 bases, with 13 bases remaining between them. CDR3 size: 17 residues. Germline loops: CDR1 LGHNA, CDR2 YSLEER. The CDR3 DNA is TGCGCCAGCAGCCAAGATCACGCCAGGGGAAACACCGGGGAGCTGTTTTTT. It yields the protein CASSQDHARGNTGELFF.

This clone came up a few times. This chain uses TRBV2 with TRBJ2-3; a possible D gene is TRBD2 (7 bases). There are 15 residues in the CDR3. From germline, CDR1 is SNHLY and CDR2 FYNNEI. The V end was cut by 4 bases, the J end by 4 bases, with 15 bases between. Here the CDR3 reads CASSAGGESADTQYF. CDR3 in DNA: TGTGCCAGCAGTGCGGGGGGCGAGTCAGCAGATACGCAGTATTTT.

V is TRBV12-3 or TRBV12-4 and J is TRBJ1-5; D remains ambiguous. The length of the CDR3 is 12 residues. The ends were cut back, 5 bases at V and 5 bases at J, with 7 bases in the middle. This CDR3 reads CASSPQDQPQHF. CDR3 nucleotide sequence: TGTGCCAGCAGTCCCCAGGATCAGCCCCAGCATTTT.

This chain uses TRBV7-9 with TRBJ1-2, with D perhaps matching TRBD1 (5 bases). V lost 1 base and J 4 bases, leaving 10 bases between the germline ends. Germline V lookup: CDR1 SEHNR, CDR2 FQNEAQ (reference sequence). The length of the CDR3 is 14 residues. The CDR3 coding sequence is TGTGCCAGCAGCTTAGGGCAGGGAACCTATGGCTACACCTTC. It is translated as CASSLGQGTYGYTF.

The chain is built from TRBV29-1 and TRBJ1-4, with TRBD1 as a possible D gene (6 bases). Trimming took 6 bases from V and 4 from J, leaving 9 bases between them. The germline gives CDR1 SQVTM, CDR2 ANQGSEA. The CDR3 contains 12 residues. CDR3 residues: CSVRTVNEKLFF. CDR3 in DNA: TGCAGCGTCCGGACAGTTAATGAAAAACTGTTTTTT.

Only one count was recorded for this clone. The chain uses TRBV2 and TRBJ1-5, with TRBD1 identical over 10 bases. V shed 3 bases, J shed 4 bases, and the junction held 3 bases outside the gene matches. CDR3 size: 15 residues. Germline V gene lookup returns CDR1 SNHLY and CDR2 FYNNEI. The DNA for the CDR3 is TGTGCCAGCAGTGAGGGACAGGGGTATAATCAGCCCCAGCATTTT. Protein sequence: CASSEGQGYNQPQHF. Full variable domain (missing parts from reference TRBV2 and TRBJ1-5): EPEVTQTPSHQVTQMGQEVILRCVPISNHLYFYWYRQILGQKVEFLVSFYNNEISEKSEIFDDQFSVERPDGSNFTLKIRSTKLEDSAMYFCASSEGQGYNQPQHFGDGTRLSIL.

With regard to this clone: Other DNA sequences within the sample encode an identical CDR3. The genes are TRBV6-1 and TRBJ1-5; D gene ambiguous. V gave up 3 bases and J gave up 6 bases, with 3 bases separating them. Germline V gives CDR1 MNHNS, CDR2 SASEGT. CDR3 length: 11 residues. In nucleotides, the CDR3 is TGTGCCAGCAGTGAGGGTCAGCCCCAGCATTTT. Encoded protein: CASSEGQPQHF.

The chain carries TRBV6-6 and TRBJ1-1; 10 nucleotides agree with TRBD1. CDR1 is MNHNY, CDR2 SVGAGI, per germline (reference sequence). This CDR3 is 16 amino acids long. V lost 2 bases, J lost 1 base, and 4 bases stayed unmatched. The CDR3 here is CASSYGGQGKNTEAFF. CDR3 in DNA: TGTGCCAGCAGTTACGGGGGACAGGGGAAGAACACTGAAGCTTTCTTT.

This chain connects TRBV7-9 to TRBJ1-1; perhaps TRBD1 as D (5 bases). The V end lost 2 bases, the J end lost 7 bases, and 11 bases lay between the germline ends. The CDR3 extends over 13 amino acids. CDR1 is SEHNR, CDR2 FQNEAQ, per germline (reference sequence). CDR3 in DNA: TGTGCCAGCAGCTTAAGGGTAGACAGTGAAGCTTTCTTT. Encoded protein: CASSLRVDSEAFF.

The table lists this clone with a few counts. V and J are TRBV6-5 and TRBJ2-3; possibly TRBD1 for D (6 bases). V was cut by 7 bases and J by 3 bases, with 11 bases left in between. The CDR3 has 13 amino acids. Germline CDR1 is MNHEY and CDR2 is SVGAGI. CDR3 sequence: CASNPQGTDTQYF. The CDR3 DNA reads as TGTGCCAGCAACCCACAGGGTACAGATACGCAGTATTTT.

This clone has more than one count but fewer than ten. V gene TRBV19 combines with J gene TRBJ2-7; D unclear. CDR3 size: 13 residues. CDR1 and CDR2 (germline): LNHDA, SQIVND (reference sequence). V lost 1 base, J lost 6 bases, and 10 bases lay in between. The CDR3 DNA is TGTGCCAGTAGTATAGGGCCCTCTGGCGAGCAGTACGTC. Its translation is CASSIGPSGEQYV.

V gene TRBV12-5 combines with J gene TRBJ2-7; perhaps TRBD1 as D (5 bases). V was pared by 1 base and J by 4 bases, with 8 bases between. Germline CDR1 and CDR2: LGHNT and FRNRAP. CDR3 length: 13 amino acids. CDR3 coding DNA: TGTGCTAGTGGTTTGGAAAGACAGTACGAGCAGTACTTC. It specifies CASGLERQYEQYF.

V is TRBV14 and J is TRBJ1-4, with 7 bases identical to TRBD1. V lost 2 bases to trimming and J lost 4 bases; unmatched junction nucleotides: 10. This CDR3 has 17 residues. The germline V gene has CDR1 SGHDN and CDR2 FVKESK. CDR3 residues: CASSQWRGQKINEKLFF. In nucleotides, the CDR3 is TGTGCCAGCAGCCAATGGAGGGGACAGAAAATTAATGAAAAACTGTTTTTT.

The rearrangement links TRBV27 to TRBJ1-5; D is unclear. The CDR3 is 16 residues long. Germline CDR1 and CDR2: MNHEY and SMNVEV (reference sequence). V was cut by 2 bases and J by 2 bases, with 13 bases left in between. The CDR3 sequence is CASSLGWGGGNQPQHF. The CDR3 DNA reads TGTGCCAGCAGTTTAGGATGGGGTGGGGGCAATCAGCCCCAGCATTTT.